This T cell receptor (beta chain) was captured by sequencing in a study of blood T cell repertoires in COVID-19. Study background: Sources were T cells, B-cell-depleted T cells, or PBMCs; the material itself was cDNA or gDNA.

This CDR3 region has 15 residues. The trim removed 3 bases at V and 9 bases at J, leaving 6 bases unmatched. Germline loops: CDR1 KGHSY, CDR2 FQNENV. Profiled with immunoSEQ multiplex PCR; TCRdb holds only in-frame clones, not every one. The table records 130,000 to 150,000 clones, 84% of them present only once. Sequencing used PBMCs or T cells enriched from blood (not recorded which). This sequence originates from a woman between 50 and 59 years old who had been exposed to COVID-19. The chain combines TRBV16 with TRBJ1-5, with 12 bases fitting TRBD1. The CDR3 DNA follows: TGTGCCAGCAGCCAGACCGGGACAGGGGGCACGCCCCAGCATTTT. This codes for CASSQTGTGGTPQHF.